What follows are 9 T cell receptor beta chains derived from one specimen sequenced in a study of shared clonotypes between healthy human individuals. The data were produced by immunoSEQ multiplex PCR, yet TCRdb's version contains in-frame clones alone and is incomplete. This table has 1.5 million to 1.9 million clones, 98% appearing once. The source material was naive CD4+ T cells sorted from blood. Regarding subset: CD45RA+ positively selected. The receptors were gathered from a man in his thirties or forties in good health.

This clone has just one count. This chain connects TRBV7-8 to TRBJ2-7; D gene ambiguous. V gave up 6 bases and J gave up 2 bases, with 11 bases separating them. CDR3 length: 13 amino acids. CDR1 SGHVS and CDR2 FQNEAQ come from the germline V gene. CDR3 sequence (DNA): TGTGCCAGCAGACTTACAGATGCCTACGAGCAGTACTTC. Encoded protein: CASRLTDAYEQYF.

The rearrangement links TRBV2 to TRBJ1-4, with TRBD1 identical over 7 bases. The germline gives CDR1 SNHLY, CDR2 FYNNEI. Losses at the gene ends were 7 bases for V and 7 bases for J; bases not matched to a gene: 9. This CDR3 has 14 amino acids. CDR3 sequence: CASTREGASEKLFF. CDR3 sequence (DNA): TGTGCCAGCACCCGGGAGGGGGCGAGTGAAAAACTGTTTTTT.

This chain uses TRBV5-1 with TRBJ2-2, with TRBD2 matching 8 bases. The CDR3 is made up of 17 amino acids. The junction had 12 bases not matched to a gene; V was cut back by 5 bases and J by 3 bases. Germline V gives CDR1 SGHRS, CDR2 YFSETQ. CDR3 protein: CASRHPGTSSDTGELFF. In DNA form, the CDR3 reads TGCGCCAGCAGGCACCCGGGGACTAGTTCAGACACCGGGGAGCTGTTTTTT.

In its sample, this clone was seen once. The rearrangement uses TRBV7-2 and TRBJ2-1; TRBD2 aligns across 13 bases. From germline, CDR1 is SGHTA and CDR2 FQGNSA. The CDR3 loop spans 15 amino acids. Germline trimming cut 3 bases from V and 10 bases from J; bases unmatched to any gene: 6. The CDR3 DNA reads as TGTGCCAGCAGCTTCACTAGCGGGAGGGCCTCAGAGCAGTTCTTC. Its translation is CASSFTSGRASEQFF. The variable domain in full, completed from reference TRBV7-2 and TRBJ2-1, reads GAGVSQSPSNKVTEKGKDVELRCDPISGHTALYWYRQSLGQGLEFLIYFQGNSAPDKSGLPSDRFSAERTGGSVSTLTIQRTQQEDSAVYLCASSFTSGRASEQFFGPGTRLTVL.

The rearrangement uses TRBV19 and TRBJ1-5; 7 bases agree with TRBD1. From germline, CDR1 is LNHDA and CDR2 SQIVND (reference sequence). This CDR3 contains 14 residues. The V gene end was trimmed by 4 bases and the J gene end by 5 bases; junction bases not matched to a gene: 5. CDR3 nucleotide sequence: TGTGCCAGTAGTACAGGGACAGTTGATCAGCCCCAGCATTTT. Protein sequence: CASSTGTVDQPQHF. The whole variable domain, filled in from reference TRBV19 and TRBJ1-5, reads DGGITQSPKYLFRKEGQNVTLSCEQNLNHDAMYWYRQDPGQGLRLIYYSQIVNDFQKGDIAEGYSVSREKKESFPLTVTSAQKNPTAFYLCASSTGTVDQPQHFGDGTRLSIL.

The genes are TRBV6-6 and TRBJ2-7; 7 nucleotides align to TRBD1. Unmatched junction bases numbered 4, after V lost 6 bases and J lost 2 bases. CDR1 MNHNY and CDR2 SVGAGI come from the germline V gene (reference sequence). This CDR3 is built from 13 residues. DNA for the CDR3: TGTGCCAGCAGGACGGGACAGCCCTACGAGCAGTACTTC. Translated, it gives CASRTGQPYEQYF.

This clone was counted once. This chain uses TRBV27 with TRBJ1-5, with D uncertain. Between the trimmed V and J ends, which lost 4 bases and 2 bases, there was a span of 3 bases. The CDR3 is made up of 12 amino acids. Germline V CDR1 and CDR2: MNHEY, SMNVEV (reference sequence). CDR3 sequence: CASSWGNQPQHF. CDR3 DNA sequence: TGTGCCAGCAGTTGGGGCAATCAGCCCCAGCATTTT.

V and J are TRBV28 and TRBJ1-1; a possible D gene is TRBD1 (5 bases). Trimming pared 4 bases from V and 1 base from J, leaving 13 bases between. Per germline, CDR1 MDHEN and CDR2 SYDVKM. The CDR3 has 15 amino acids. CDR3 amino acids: CASSSPPTGNTEAFF. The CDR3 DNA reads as TGTGCCAGCAGTTCCCCCCCAACAGGGAACACTGAAGCTTTCTTT.

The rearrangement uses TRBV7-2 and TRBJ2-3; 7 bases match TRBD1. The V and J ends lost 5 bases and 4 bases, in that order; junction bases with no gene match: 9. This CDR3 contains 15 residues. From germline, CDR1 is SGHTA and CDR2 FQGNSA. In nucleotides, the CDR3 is TGTGCCAGCAGCCTAGACAGGGTTAGCGCAGATACGCAGTATTTT. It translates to CASSLDRVSADTQYF.